Sequencing of this T cell receptor (beta chain) was carried out in a study of shared clonotypes between healthy human individuals (dated by TCRdb to between 2020 and 2021). As for the study more broadly: The cohort comprised two women and a few men aged 18 to 49 years. Different laboratories and diverse techniques were used to prepare libraries and sequence TCR repertoires, to increase sequencing depth and limit assay-specific biases. Each donor's leukapheresis produced roughly between roughly 0.85 and 9.5 billion PBMCs. The study deeply sequenced blood TCR repertoires of several healthy adults to estimate repertoire size and the extent of clonotype sharing between individuals. Per donor, three plates each were used for CD4 naive and CD4 memory, two for CD8 naive, and one for CD8 memory. Study-level results and caveats: Naive subsets generally had larger estimated clonotype richness than memory subsets. Pairwise subsampling indicated that sequencing depth was expected to affect the degree of clonotype sharing among donors. Because the study included only a small number of donors, the genetic and exposure-history diversity represented was limited. Compared with non-shared clonotypes, clonotypes shared by all four sorted-subset donors had higher generation probabilities. Only blood was sampled, and tissue TCR repertoires likely differ from those in blood. Incomplete sequencing was indicated by rarefaction of sorted-subset datasets, despite the large sequencing depth. About 4.5% of naive CD4, 3.5% of naive CD8, around 2.3% of memory CD4, and 0.4% of memory CD8 clonotypes were shared across several donors.

The germline V gene (reference sequence) sets CDR1 to MNHEY and CDR2 to SMNVEV. Between the V and J ends, shortened by 5 bases and 1 base respectively, the junction contains 8 bases. Spanning cysteine to phenylalanine, the CDR3 consists of 13 amino acids. Left in the record is the CDR3 DNA by itself, 39 bases read in frame from the first base. CD8 naive samples were CD45RO-negative cells positively selected for CCR7, giving a CD45RA+CCR7+ population that excluded TemRA cells. The donors were healthy, HIV-negative adults with no recently reported acute infections or vaccinations. Every donor was a Caucasian adult living in Nashville, Tennessee, USA. Blood was collected by leukapheresis, and PBMCs were isolated by Ficoll-Histopaque density gradient centrifugation and then cryopreserved in liquid nitrogen vapor phase. Purity and quantity of every magnetically sorted T cell population were checked by analytical flow cytometry. Each sorted fraction had its genomic DNA isolated and then quantified by UV absorbance on a Nanodrop 2000c.

Using the deep immunoSEQ assay, multiplex PCR amplified TCR CDR3 regions from genomic DNA. Extracted genomic DNA from each cell subset was distributed evenly across all wells of several immunoSEQ 96-well plates, and each plate was treated as a replicate. For sorted subsets, each replicate PCR was loaded with 200 ng genomic DNA, equivalent to 25,000 to 35,000 T cell genomes. The purified libraries were quantified using a Qubit 3.0 fluorometer, sized with a Bioanalyzer 2100, and then quantified again using the KAPA Library Quantification kit. Each immunoSEQ 96-well plate was sequenced on its own single-read 150-cycle Illumina NextSeq 550 flow cell. Per the authors' processing: Because the immunoSEQ output held only junctional sequences and lacked quality scores, the filtering could not match the filtering applied to full-length reads. Sequences were annotated with PyIR, a Python wrapper for IgBLAST v1.9, and V/J genes and CDR3 were assigned using IMGT germline references. Reads with weak V/J assignments (E-value above 1e-6), missing CDR3, stop codons, out-of-frame junctions, or ambiguous translated residues were removed. V3J clonotypes were defined as sequences sharing an identical inferred V gene, J gene, and CDR3 amino acid sequence. The percentage overlap between two repertoires was calculated by dividing the number of shared unique clonotypes by the size of the smaller repertoire. RTK rarefaction, the Chao1 estimator, and Recon v2.1 estimates of unobserved clonotypes were used to assess repertoire richness. Generation probabilities for all TCRbeta clonotypes obtained by the gDNA method from several donors were computed using OLGA. Sourced from immuneACCESS, this table was stored by TCRdb with only in-frame sequences that have V and J called. A share of the clones is absent; for the studies checked, an unresolved V gene accounts for under half, and the remainder has no known explanation. V and J calls and clone size are those listed in that table; D and trimming were worked out from the DNA. The sample contains hundreds of thousands of clones, approximately 96% of them found a single time. The ten largest clones take up approximately 0.1% of the sample.

Note on this clone: The antigen it binds to is not known. Base quality data are lacking; no much larger clone is found one base away.

Sample: naive CD8+ T cells sorted from blood. The sample's cell subset or site label, in plain terms: CD45RA+CCR7+. The chain joins TRBV27 to TRBJ2-5; D gene: possibly TRBD2, on 6 matching bases. This TCR came from a woman younger than 45 in good health. CDR3 sequence: CASSLALQETQYF. The nucleotide sequence reads TGTGCCAGCAGTCTAGCGCTCCAAGAGACCCAGTACTTC.